This is a list of T cell receptor beta chains from one sample in a study of blood T cells in healthy people across ages. TCRdb used MiXCR to reprocess the 5' RACE reads, holding one entry per CDR3 protein. The profile shows roughly 800,000 distinct CDR3 sequences, about 34% of them singletons. Sequences were obtained from blood. All receptors come from a man in his late teens or twenties in good health. Both conserved end residues are part of each CDR3. The D gene is left open where the match is weak. The listing skips clone size in some rows; elsewhere it reads once, few, many or a size class.

clone size	J gene	D gene	V gene	CDR3 DNA	CDR3 protein
NA	TRBJ1-1	NA	TRBV4-3	TGCGCCAGCAGCCAATTATTGGACACTGAAGCTTTCTTT	CASSQLLDTEAFF
few	TRBJ1-6	NA	TRBV25-1	TGTGCCAGCAGTGATTCTATGAGTGTCTTGTACTCACCCCTCCACTTT	CASSDSMSVLYSPLHF
once	TRBJ2-3	TRBD1	TRBV7-2	TGTGCCAGCAGCATAAGGACAGGGGAAGCAGATACGCGGTATTTT	CASSIRTGEADTRYF
NA	TRBJ2-1	TRBD2	TRBV6-1	TGTGCCAGCAGTGAAGCGAAACTAGCGGGGGGGCCTGGGGAGCAGTTCTTC	CASSEAKLAGGPGEQFF
many	TRBJ1-2	TRBD1	TRBV7-9	TGTGCCAGCAGCGTGGGGACAGCTAACTATGGCTACACCTTC	CASSVGTANYGYTF
NA	TRBJ2-1	NA	TRBV27	TGTGCCAGCAGCCTTTCCTACGGGGGGCGGGATGAGCAGTTCTTC	CASSLSYGGRDEQFF
few	TRBJ2-5	NA	TRBV4-1	TGCGCCAGCAGCCAGTCCGGGGCCGCCTCCAATGAGCAGTACTTC	CASSQSGAASNEQYF
NA	TRBJ2-3	TRBD1	TRBV13	TGTGCCAGCAGCTACACAGGGGGCGGGAGCACAGATACGCAGTATTTT	CASSYTGGGSTDTQYF
NA	TRBJ1-5	NA	TRBV20-1	TGCAGTGCTAGTAGGAGGGATAGCAATCAGCCCCAGCATTTT	CSASRRDSNQPQHF
NA	TRBJ1-3	NA	TRBV4-2	TGTGCCAGCAGCCAAGATCTAGGCCTACCCTCTGGAAACACCATATATTTT	CASSQDLGLPSGNTIYF
NA	TRBJ2-3	NA	TRBV2	TGTGCCAGCAGAGTAATCCCCGATTTAGGTCAGGGCACAGATACGCAGTATTTT	CASRVIPDLGQGTDTQYF
few	TRBJ1-1	NA	TRBV29-1	TGCAGCGTTGAAGATCTTGCCGGGCACTTGAACACTGAAGCTTTCTTT	CSVEDLAGHLNTEAFF
NA	TRBJ2-4	NA	TRBV15	TGTGCCACCAGCAGAGGTAAGGCGTCAGTAAACATTCAGTACTTC	CATSRGKASVNIQYF
NA	TRBJ2-3	NA	TRBV29-1	TGCAGCGTGCGTCAGGCTAGCACAGATACGCAGTATTTT	CSVRQASTDTQYF